Listed below are T cell receptor beta chains from one sample, sequenced in a study of vaccination and CD4 T cells after COVID-19. One entry per CDR3 protein, called by TCRdb with MiXCR from the PCR reads. In the table there are under 7,000 distinct CDR3 sequences, roughly a third of which are singletons. These receptors have no known antigen. The sequenced sample was CD4+ T cells from blood, cultured in vitro. The source of these receptors is a human donor in good health. Each CDR3 is given with its conserved first and last residue. The order of the fields is J gene, clone size, V gene, D gene, CDR3 DNA, CDR3 protein. A D gene is named only where the DNA matches it firmly. Where a row states a size, it is once, few, many or the class of an expanded clone; other rows omit it.

J: TRBJ2-7; size: .; V: TRBV20-1; D: TRBD1; DNA: TGCAGTGCCCCAGGGACAGCGCCCTACGAGCAGTACTTC; CDR3: CSAPGTAPYEQYF
J: TRBJ2-5; size: .; V: TRBV4-3; D: .; DNA: TGCGCCAGCAGCCAAGGGGGTAATACCCCTTGGGGACAAGAGACCCAGTACTTC; CDR3: CASSQGGNTPWGQETQYF
J: TRBJ2-7; size: .; V: TRBV20-1; D: .; DNA: TGCAGTGCTAGAGCCCTCTCTCACGAGCAGTACTTC; CDR3: CSARALSHEQYF
J: TRBJ2-5; size: .; V: TRBV6-1; D: TRBD2; DNA: TGTGCCAGCAGTACCCGGGGACTAGCGGGTGAGACCCAGTACTTC; CDR3: CASSTRGLAGETQYF
J: TRBJ1-2; size: .; V: TRBV28; D: TRBD1; DNA: TGTGCCACCCGGGACAGATATTCTTATGGCTACACCTTC; CDR3: CATRDRYSYGYTF
J: TRBJ2-5; size: .; V: TRBV21-1; D: .; DNA: TGTGCCAGCAGCGGGCTGCAAGAGACCCAGCACTTC; CDR3: CASSGLQETQHF
J: TRBJ1-1; size: .; V: TRBV28; D: .; DNA: TGTGCCAGCAGTTTAAGTGGCAGGTTAAACACTGAAGCTTTCTTT; CDR3: CASSLSGRLNTEAFF
J: TRBJ2-7; size: .; V: TRBV6-5; D: .; DNA: TGTGCCAGCAGTTACGGGGGTAGGTTCTACGAGCAGTACTTC; CDR3: CASSYGGRFYEQYF
J: TRBJ1-3; size: few; V: TRBV7-9; D: .; DNA: TGTGCCAGCACCACACAGGTCTCTGGAAACACCATATATTTT; CDR3: CASTTQVSGNTIYF
J: TRBJ2-5; size: few; V: TRBV6-1; D: .; DNA: TGTGCCAGCAGTGACACGCGGGAGACCCAGTACTTC; CDR3: CASSDTRETQYF
J: TRBJ2-7; size: .; V: TRBV7-2; D: .; DNA: TGTGCCAGCAGCTTGTCTGGGGGGGCGGCCTACGAGCAGTACTTC; CDR3: CASSLSGGAAYEQYF
J: TRBJ1-6; size: .; V: TRBV4-3; D: TRBD1; DNA: TGCGCCAGCAGCCAAGATGATTTTAGATTAGGGGGCCTATGGAATTCACCCCTCCACTTT; CDR3: CASSQDDFRLGGLWNSPLHF
J: TRBJ1-2; size: once; V: TRBV7-8; D: .; DNA: TGTGCCAGCAGCTCAGGGCAGGACTATGGCTACACCTTC; CDR3: CASSSGQDYGYTF
J: TRBJ2-5; size: .; V: TRBV2; D: .; DNA: TGTGCCAGCAGTGAAGTGCGGGCCGGAGAAGGGACCCAGTACTTC; CDR3: CASSEVRAGEGTQYF
J: TRBJ2-7; size: .; V: TRBV18; D: TRBD1; DNA: TGTGCCAGCTCACCCCGACAGGGGGCCTACGAGCAGTACTTC; CDR3: CASSPRQGAYEQYF
J: TRBJ2-1; size: .; V: TRBV6-1; D: .; DNA: TGTGCCAGCAGGGACTCCGCCTTGCATGAGCAGTTCTTC; CDR3: CASRDSALHEQFF
J: TRBJ1-1; size: .; V: TRBV19; D: .; DNA: TGTGCCAGTGTTCAGGCAGGGAACACTGAAGCTTTCTTT; CDR3: CASVQAGNTEAFF
J: TRBJ1-1; size: few; V: TRBV7-2; D: TRBD1; DNA: TGTGCCAGCAGCTTTGGACAGGAGTCTGAAGCTTTCTTT; CDR3: CASSFGQESEAFF
J: TRBJ2-7; size: .; V: TRBV28; D: .; DNA: TGTGCCAGCAGTCTAGCGTTGATCTACGAGCAGTACTTC; CDR3: CASSLALIYEQYF
J: TRBJ2-7; size: few; V: TRBV7-6; D: .; DNA: TGTGCCAGCAGCTTAGCGGTGTCTGGGCGCGAGCAGTACTTC; CDR3: CASSLAVSGREQYF
J: TRBJ2-3; size: .; V: TRBV15; D: TRBD1; DNA: TGTGCCACCAGCGCGCTCTGGACAGGAAGCACAGATACGCAGTATTTT; CDR3: CATSALWTGSTDTQYF
J: TRBJ2-1; size: .; V: TRBV12-3/TRBV12-4; D: .; DNA: TGTGCCAGCTCTCGGGGCTCCTACAATGAGCAGTTCTTC; CDR3: CASSRGSYNEQFF
J: TRBJ1-2; size: .; V: TRBV7-2; D: TRBD1; DNA: TGTGCCAGCAGCTCGTGGCCGGGACAGGGGCGATATGGCTACACCTTC; CDR3: CASSSWPGQGRYGYTF
J: TRBJ2-7; size: few; V: TRBV6-1; D: TRBD1; DNA: TGTGCCAGCAGTAGATCCGGGACAGCCCATTACGAGCAGTACTTC; CDR3: CASSRSGTAHYEQYF
J: TRBJ2-7; size: .; V: TRBV10-3; D: .; DNA: TGTGCCATCAGTGAGAAACTAGAAACGGGCGAGCAGTACTTC; CDR3: CAISEKLETGEQYF
J: TRBJ2-1; size: .; V: TRBV20-1; D: TRBD2; DNA: TGCAGTGCTTTGACTAGCGGGAGGGCGGATGAGCAGTTCTTC; CDR3: CSALTSGRADEQFF
J: TRBJ2-7; size: .; V: TRBV6-2/TRBV6-3; D: TRBD1; DNA: TGTGCCAGCAGTAACAGGGGTTTCTACGAGCAGTACTTC; CDR3: CASSNRGFYEQYF
J: TRBJ2-7; size: .; V: TRBV27; D: .; DNA: TGTGCCAGCAGTCGGACGTCTTTTCACGAGCAGTACTTC; CDR3: CASSRTSFHEQYF
J: TRBJ2-7; size: .; V: TRBV20-1; D: TRBD2; DNA: TGCAGTGCTAGAGACCCCCTAGCGGGAGACTCCTACGAGCAGTACTTC; CDR3: CSARDPLAGDSYEQYF
J: TRBJ2-1; size: .; V: TRBV6-1; D: .; DNA: TGTGCCAGCAAAGGGGGAACCTACAATGAGCAGTTCTTC; CDR3: CASKGGTYNEQFF
J: TRBJ2-1; size: .; V: TRBV24-1; D: .; DNA: TGTGCCACCAGTGACCGCGGCACTAACTCCTACAATGAGCAGTTCTTC; CDR3: CATSDRGTNSYNEQFF
J: TRBJ2-5; size: .; V: TRBV6-5; D: .; DNA: TGTGCCAGCAGTTTGGGAAGCGGTGATGTGGAGACCCAGTACTTC; CDR3: CASSLGSGDVETQYF
J: TRBJ1-2; size: .; V: TRBV6-1; D: .; DNA: TGTGCCAGCAGTAGCACCGGGACCTGGCCTTATGGCTACACCTTC; CDR3: CASSSTGTWPYGYTF
J: TRBJ2-2; size: .; V: TRBV12-3/TRBV12-4; D: .; DNA: TGTGCCAGCGGAAAGGAGCTGTTTTTT; CDR3: CASGKELFF
J: TRBJ2-7; size: few; V: TRBV19; D: .; DNA: TGTGCCAGTAGTATGAGGGGGAGCTCCTACGAGCAGTACTTC; CDR3: CASSMRGSSYEQYF
J: TRBJ2-1; size: .; V: TRBV28; D: TRBD2; DNA: TGTGCCAGCAGTTCCCTACTGACTAGCGGGGGGATCAGCTCCTACAATGAGCAGTTCTTC; CDR3: CASSSLLTSGGISSYNEQFF
J: TRBJ2-7; size: .; V: TRBV24-1; D: .; DNA: TGTGCCACCAGGGGTAGTGAAATGGACGAGCAGTACTTC; CDR3: CATRGSEMDEQYF
J: TRBJ2-2; size: .; V: TRBV6-5; D: TRBD1; DNA: TGTGCCAGCAGTTATGCCTCCCGGGACAGCGGCACCGGGGAGCTGTTTTTT; CDR3: CASSYASRDSGTGELFF
J: TRBJ2-7; size: .; V: TRBV28; D: TRBD1; DNA: TGTGCCAGCAGTTTGTGGGACAGGGCCTACGAGCAGTACTTC; CDR3: CASSLWDRAYEQYF
J: TRBJ2-5; size: few; V: TRBV24-1; D: .; DNA: TGTGCCACCAGCGCGGCAGGGAGACAAGAGACCCAGTACTTC; CDR3: CATSAAGRQETQYF
J: TRBJ2-7; size: few; V: TRBV7-8; D: .; DNA: TGTGCCAGCACCACTAACGCGTACGAGCAGTACTTC; CDR3: CASTTNAYEQYF
J: TRBJ1-5; size: .; V: TRBV6-1; D: .; DNA: TGTGCCACCCAACAGGGCCTCAATCAGCCCCAGCATTTT; CDR3: CATQQGLNQPQHF
J: TRBJ1-2; size: .; V: TRBV7-9; D: .; DNA: TGTGCCAGCGGAGGAATCTATGGCTACACCTTC; CDR3: CASGGIYGYTF
J: TRBJ2-7; size: .; V: TRBV6-2/TRBV6-3; D: TRBD2; DNA: TGTGCCAGCAGGGGACTAGCGGGAGCGTACGAGCAGTACTTC; CDR3: CASRGLAGAYEQYF
J: TRBJ1-1; size: .; V: TRBV27; D: .; DNA: TGTGCCAGCAGTTTTGGATTGGGGGGCCCGAACACTGAAGCTTTCTTT; CDR3: CASSFGLGGPNTEAFF
J: TRBJ1-5; size: few; V: TRBV12-3/TRBV12-4; D: TRBD1; DNA: TGTGCCAGCAGTCCCCGACAGGGGAAAACGTTCGATCAGCCCCAGCATTTT; CDR3: CASSPRQGKTFDQPQHF
J: TRBJ2-7; size: once; V: TRBV2; D: .; DNA: TGTGCCAGCAGTCGGGAAGGGGGGGAGCAGTACTTC; CDR3: CASSREGGEQYF
J: TRBJ2-7; size: .; V: TRBV14; D: .; DNA: TGTGCCAGCAGCAAATTAGCGGCCCCCTACGAGCAGTACTTC; CDR3: CASSKLAAPYEQYF
J: TRBJ2-7; size: .; V: TRBV7-2; D: TRBD2; DNA: TGTGCCAGCAACCCGGGGACTAGCGGAGTGACCTACGAGCAGTACTTC; CDR3: CASNPGTSGVTYEQYF